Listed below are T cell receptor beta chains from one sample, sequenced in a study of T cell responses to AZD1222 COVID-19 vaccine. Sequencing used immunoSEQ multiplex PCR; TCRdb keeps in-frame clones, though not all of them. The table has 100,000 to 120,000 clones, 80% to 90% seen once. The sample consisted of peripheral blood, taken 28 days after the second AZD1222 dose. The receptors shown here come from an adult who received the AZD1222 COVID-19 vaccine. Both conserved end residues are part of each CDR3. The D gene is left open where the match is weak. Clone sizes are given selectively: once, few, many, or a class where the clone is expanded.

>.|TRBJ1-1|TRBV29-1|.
CSGSTSTTEAFF
TGCAGCGGTTCGACAAGTACCACTGAAGCTTTCTTT
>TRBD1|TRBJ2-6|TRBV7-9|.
CASSLVWTGNSGANVLTF
TGTGCCAGCAGCTTAGTTTGGACAGGAAACTCTGGGGCCAACGTCCTGACTTTC
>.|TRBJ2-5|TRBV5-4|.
CASSLDYGVIGETQYF
TGTGCCAGCAGCTTGGACTATGGGGTCATAGGGGAGACCCAGTACTTC
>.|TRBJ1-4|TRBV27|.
CASGDAGYDREKLFF
TGTGCCAGCGGTGATGCGGGTTACGATAGGGAAAAACTGTTTTTT
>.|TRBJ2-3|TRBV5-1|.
CASSQASRRTDTQYF
TGCGCCAGCAGCCAAGCGTCGCGGAGGACAGATACGCAGTATTTT
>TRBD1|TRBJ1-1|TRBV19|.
CASSIIGQAGAFF
TGTGCCAGTAGTATTATAGGACAGGCGGGAGCTTTCTTT
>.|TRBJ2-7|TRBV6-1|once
CASSEGRTYEQYF
TGTGCCAGCAGTGAGGGAAGAACCTACGAGCAGTACTTC
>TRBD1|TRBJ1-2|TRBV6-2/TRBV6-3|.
CASSYPTGGLRRGYTF
TGTGCCAGCAGTTATCCGACAGGGGGTCTTAGGCGAGGCTACACCTTC
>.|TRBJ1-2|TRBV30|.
CALSPGYTF
TGTGCCTTAAGTCCCGGCTACACCTTC
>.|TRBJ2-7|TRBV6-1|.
CASSEGQVYEQYF
TGTGCCAGCAGTGAAGGTCAGGTGTACGAGCAGTACTTC
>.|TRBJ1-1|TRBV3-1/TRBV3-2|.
CASSHLNRPNTEAFF
TGTGCCAGCAGCCACCTAAACAGGCCGAACACTGAAGCTTTCTTT
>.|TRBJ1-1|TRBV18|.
CASSPLGDTEAFF
TGTGCCAGCTCACCGTTGGGGGACACTGAAGCTTTCTTT
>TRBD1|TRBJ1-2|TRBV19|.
CASNFQGVLGYTF
TGTGCCAGTAACTTCCAGGGGGTTCTTGGCTACACCTTC
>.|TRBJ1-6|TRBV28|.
CASNPDNYNSPLHF
TGTGCCAGCAACCCGGACAACTATAATTCACCCCTCCACTTT
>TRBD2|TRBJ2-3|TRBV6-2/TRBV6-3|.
CASSYGLAGDTDTQYF
TGTGCCAGCAGTTACGGGCTAGCGGGGGATACAGATACGCAGTATTTT
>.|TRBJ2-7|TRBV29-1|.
CSVWDITYEQYF
TGCAGCGTTTGGGACATTACCTACGAGCAGTACTTC
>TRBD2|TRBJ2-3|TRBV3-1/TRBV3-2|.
CASSQSSRLAGGTDTQYF
TGTGCCAGCAGCCAAAGTTCTCGACTAGCGGGAGGAACAGATACGCAGTATTTT
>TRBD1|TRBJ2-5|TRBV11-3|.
CASRERGRETQYF
TGTGCCAGCAGGGAAAGGGGGCGAGAGACCCAGTACTTC
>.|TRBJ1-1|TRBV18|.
CASSPLGRVGETEAFF
TGTGCCAGCTCACCATTGGGGCGCGTCGGCGAAACTGAAGCTTTCTTT
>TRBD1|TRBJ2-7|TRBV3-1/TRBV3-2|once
CASSQDIWDRASYEQYF
TGTGCCAGTAGCCAAGATATCTGGGACAGGGCCTCCTACGAGCAGTACTTC
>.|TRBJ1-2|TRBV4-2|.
CASSSRNYGYTF
TGTGCCAGCAGCTCACGGAACTATGGCTACACCTTC
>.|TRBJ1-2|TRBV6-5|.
CASSYSSTNGYTF
TGTGCCAGCAGTTACTCGAGCACAAATGGCTACACCTTC
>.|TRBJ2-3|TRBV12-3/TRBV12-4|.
CASRRGGDTQYF
TGTGCCAGCAGACGTGGCGGAGATACGCAGTATTTT
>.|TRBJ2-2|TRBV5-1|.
CASSIGANTGELFF
TGCGCCAGCAGCATAGGGGCGAACACCGGGGAGCTGTTTTTT
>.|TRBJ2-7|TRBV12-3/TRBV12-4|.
CASSTGQSYEQYF
TGTGCCAGCAGTACAGGACAGAGCTACGAGCAGTACTTC
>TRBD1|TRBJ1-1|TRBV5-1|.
CASSARQGASTEAFF
TGCGCCAGCAGCGCACGACAGGGGGCAAGCACTGAAGCTTTCTTT
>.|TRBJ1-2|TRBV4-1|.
CASSQGNYGYTF
TGCGCCAGCAGCCAGGGTAACTATGGCTACACCTTC
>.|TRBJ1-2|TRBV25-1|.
CLGDNGYTF
TGCCTAGGGGATAATGGCTACACCTTC
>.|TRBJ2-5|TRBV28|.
CASSSQIQETQYF
TGTGCCAGCAGTTCCCAGATACAAGAGACCCAGTACTTC
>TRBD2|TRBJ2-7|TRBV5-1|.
CASSWGPSGTTYEQYF
TGCGCCAGCAGCTGGGGACCCTCCGGGACTACCTACGAGCAGTACTTC
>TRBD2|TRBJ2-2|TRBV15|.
CATSQGLAGVLGKTGELFF
TGTGCCACCAGCCAGGGACTAGCGGGAGTGTTGGGAAAGACCGGGGAGCTGTTTTTT
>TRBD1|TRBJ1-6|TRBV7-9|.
CASSLGDRVHSPLHF
TGTGCCAGCAGCTTAGGGGACAGGGTTCATTCACCCCTCCACTTT
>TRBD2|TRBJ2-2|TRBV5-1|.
CASSSSGLAGALNTGELFF
TGCGCCAGCAGCTCTTCGGGACTAGCGGGGGCCCTTAACACCGGGGAGCTGTTTTTT
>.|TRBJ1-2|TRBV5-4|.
CASSLGRPGDGGYTF
TGTGCCAGCAGCTTGGGAAGGCCCGGGGATGGTGGCTACACCTTC
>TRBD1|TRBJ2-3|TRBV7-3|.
CASSIQGIDTQYF
TGTGCCAGCAGCATACAGGGGATAGATACGCAGTATTTT
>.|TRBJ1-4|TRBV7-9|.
CASSFTQGWEKLFF
TGTGCCAGCAGCTTTACGCAGGGGTGGGAAAAACTGTTTTTT
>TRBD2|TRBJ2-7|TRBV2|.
CASSGLVAGREQYF
TGTGCCAGCAGTGGACTTGTAGCGGGACGGGAGCAGTACTTC
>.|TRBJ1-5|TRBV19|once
CASSDQGGSNQPQHF
TGTGCCAGTAGTGATCAGGGAGGGAGCAATCAGCCCCAGCATTTT
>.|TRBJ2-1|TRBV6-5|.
CASGPGVRGYNEQFF
TGTGCCAGCGGACCAGGGGTAAGGGGCTACAATGAGCAGTTCTTC
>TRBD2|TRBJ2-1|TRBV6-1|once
CASSGLAGVGSYNEQFF
TGTGCCAGCAGTGGACTAGCGGGAGTTGGGTCCTACAATGAGCAGTTCTTC
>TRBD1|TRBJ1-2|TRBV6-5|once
CASSYLPGTGSGYTF
TGTGCCAGCAGTTACTTACCCGGGACAGGTAGCGGCTACACCTTC
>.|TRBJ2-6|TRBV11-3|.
CASGRSSGANVLTF
TGTGCCAGCGGCAGATCCTCTGGGGCCAACGTCCTGACTTTC
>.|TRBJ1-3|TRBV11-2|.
CASSLGVLAGNTIYF
TGTGCCAGCAGCTTAGGGGTTTTGGCTGGAAACACCATATATTTT
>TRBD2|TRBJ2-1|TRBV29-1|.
CSVGPLAGVLHSYNEQFF
TGCAGCGTTGGTCCCCTAGCGGGAGTTCTCCACTCCTACAATGAGCAGTTCTTC
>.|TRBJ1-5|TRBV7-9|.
CASSFEGQPQHF
TGTGCCAGCAGCTTTGAGGGTCAGCCCCAGCATTTT
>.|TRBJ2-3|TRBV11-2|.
CASSSAGGTDTQYF
TGTGCCAGCAGCTCGGCTGGGGGCACAGATACGCAGTATTTT
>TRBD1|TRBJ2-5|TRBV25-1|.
CASSESTGAQETQYF
TGTGCCAGCAGTGAGTCAACAGGGGCTCAAGAGACCCAGTACTTC
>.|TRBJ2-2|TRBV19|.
CASSIAGTTGELFF
TGTGCCAGTAGTATAGCGGGGACCACCGGGGAGCTGTTTTTT
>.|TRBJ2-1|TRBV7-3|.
CASSLDGSSYNEQFF
TGTGCCAGCAGCTTAGATGGTAGCTCCTACAATGAGCAGTTCTTC
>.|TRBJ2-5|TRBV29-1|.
CSGGDPKETQYF
TGCAGCGGGGGGGATCCCAAAGAGACCCAGTACTTC
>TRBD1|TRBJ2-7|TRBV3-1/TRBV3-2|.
CASSQPGTVYEQYF
TGTGCCAGCAGCCAACCCGGGACAGTCTACGAGCAGTACTTC